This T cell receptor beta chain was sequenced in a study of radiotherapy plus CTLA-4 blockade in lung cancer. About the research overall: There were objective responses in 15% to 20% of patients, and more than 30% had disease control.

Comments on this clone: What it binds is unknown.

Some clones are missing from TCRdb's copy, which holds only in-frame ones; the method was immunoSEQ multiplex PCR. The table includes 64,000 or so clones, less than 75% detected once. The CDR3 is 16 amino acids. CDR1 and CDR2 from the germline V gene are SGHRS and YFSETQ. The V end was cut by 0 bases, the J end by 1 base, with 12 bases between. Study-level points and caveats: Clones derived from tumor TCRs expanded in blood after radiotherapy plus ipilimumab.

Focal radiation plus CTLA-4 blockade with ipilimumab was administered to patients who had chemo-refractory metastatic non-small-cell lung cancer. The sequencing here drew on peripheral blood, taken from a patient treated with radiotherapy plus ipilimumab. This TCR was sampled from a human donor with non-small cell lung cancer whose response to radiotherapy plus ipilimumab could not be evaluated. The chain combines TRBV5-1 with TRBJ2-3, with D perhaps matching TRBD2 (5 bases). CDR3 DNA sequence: TGCGCCAGCAGCTTGGCCGGTCGGGGAGGCACAGATACGCAGTATTTT. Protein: CASSLAGRGGTDTQYF.